Sequencing of this T cell receptor beta chain was carried out in a study of CD8 T cells in Susac syndrome. When the RNA was reverse transcribed, random hexamers were used with an input of about 0.5 to 1 ug. TCRdb reprocessed the immunoSEQ multiplex PCR reads via MiXCR and lists one record per CDR3 protein. This table holds 200,000 or so distinct CDR3 sequences, 90% to 95% found once. The CDR3 is 12 amino acids. Trimming at V came to 8 bases and at J to 12 bases, leaving 6 bases not matched to a gene. The clonotype was recovered from a human donor with multiple sclerosis. Sample: CD4+ T cells from PBMCs. The chain joins TRBV12-3 or TRBV12-4 to TRBJ2-1; the match to TRBD2 covers 11 bases. The CDR3 reads CASGTSGGGQFF. Written as DNA, the CDR3 is TGTGCCAGCGGGACTAGCGGAGGGGGGCAGTTCTTC.